Detailed here is one TCR beta chain. Its antigen remains unidentified. Per-nucleotide qualities are absent, and no much larger clonotype sits a single base away. Donors were healthy HIV-negative adults with no recently reported acute infections or vaccinations. Every donor was a Caucasian adult residing in Nashville, Tennessee, USA. Magnetic negative selection was used to enrich CD4+ T cells, after which naive cells were positively selected on CD45RA and the negative fraction became the memory subset. Blood was collected by leukapheresis, and PBMCs were isolated by Ficoll-Histopaque density gradient centrifugation and then cryopreserved in liquid nitrogen vapor phase. Analytical flow cytometry was used to check the purity and quantity of each magnetically sorted T cell population. From each sorted fraction, genomic DNA was isolated and quantified by UV absorbance on a Nanodrop 2000c. The sample comes from a study of shared clonotypes between healthy human individuals (dated by TCRdb to about 2020). Some background on the complete study: The cohort included three men and a couple of women between 18 and 49 years of age. For each donor, CD4 naive and CD4 memory were each given three plates, CD8 naive was given two plates, and CD8 memory was given one plate. Blood TCR repertoires of about five healthy adults were deeply sequenced to estimate repertoire size and the extent of clonotype sharing between individuals. To increase sequencing depth and limit assay-specific biases, TCR repertoire library preparation and sequencing were carried out by different laboratories using diverse techniques. Each donor's leukapheresis produced roughly between roughly 0.9 and 8.9 billion PBMCs.

The CDR3, from cysteine to phenylalanine, totals 15 residues. Just the 45-base CDR3 DNA is kept, in frame starting at base 1. V and J are truncated by 7 bases and 4 bases respectively, leaving an intervening sequence of 19 bases. The germline V gene specifies MNHEY as CDR1 and SVGAGI as CDR2. Study-wide conclusions, independent of this receptor: Estimated clonotype richness was generally larger for naive than for memory subsets. Compared with non-shared clonotypes, clonotypes shared by all four sorted-subset donors had higher generation probabilities. Pairwise subsampling led to the expectation that sequencing depth would affect the degree of clonotype sharing among donors. Because the study included a small number of donors, the genetic and exposure-history diversity represented was limited. Sampling was restricted to blood, and TCR repertoires in tissue are likely to differ from TCR repertoires in blood. Even with the large sequencing depth, rarefaction of the sorted-subset datasets indicated that sequencing was incomplete. Across a few donors, roughly 5% of naive CD4, over 3% of naive CD8, 2.3% of memory CD4, and approximately 0.4% of memory CD8 clonotypes were shared.

Using the deep immunoSEQ assay, TCR CDR3 regions were amplified from genomic DNA by multiplex PCR. Extracted genomic DNA from each cell subset was spread evenly across all wells of several immunoSEQ 96-well plates, with each plate serving as a replicate. For sorted subsets, each replicate PCR was loaded with approximately 190 ng genomic DNA, equivalent to approximately 33,000 T cell genomes. Purified libraries were measured with a Qubit 3.0 fluorometer, size-checked on a Bioanalyzer 2100, and measured again with the KAPA Library Quantification kit. Every immunoSEQ 96-well plate was sequenced on a dedicated single-read 150-cycle Illumina NextSeq 550 flow cell. Turning to the authors' computational methods: Because only junctional sequences without quality scores were contained in the immunoSEQ output, filtering matching that applied to full-length reads could not be performed. To assign V/J genes and CDR3, sequences were annotated using PyIR, a Python wrapper for IgBLAST v1.9, with IMGT germline references. Reads were removed for weak V/J assignments (E-value above 1e-6), missing CDR3, stop codons, out-of-frame junctions, or ambiguous translated residues. A V3J clonotype was defined by an identical inferred V gene, J gene, and CDR3 amino acid sequence. Percentage overlap between repertoires was calculated by dividing the number of shared unique clonotypes by the size of the smaller repertoire. Repertoire richness was assessed with RTK rarefaction, the Chao1 estimator, and Recon v2.1 estimates of unobserved clonotypes. For all TCRbeta clonotypes obtained by the gDNA method from a handful of donors, generation probabilities were computed with OLGA. Here the immuneACCESS table is served through TCRdb, limited to in-frame sequences with V and J called. Missing clones are a known gap in these copies; in checked studies unresolved V genes cover under half, and the rest lacks a known reason. D and trimming come from the DNA, and the V and J calls and clone size come from that table. Within this sample are around 550,000 clones, with about 96% of them counted one time only. Together, the top ten hold approximately 0.062% of the sample.

This TCR was sampled from a woman in her twenties or thirties in good health. Sample: naive CD4+ T cells sorted from blood. The sample's cell subset or site label, in plain terms: CD45RA+ positively selected. The receptor chain draws on TRBV6-5 and TRBJ1-1; the D gene assignment is ambiguous. The CDR3 protein: CASTDGPPESTEAFF. The bases read TGTGCCAGCACCGACGGCCCCCCCGAGAGCACTGAAGCTTTCTTT.